This T cell receptor beta chain comes out of a study of radiotherapy plus CTLA-4 blockade in lung cancer. Background on the study: Disease control was achieved by 31% of patients, and objective responses by 18%.

Study-wide results and caveats: With interferon-beta, early dynamics of blood T cell clones were reported to best predict response. TCR clones originating in tumors grew in number in blood after radiotherapy plus ipilimumab.

The germline V gene encodes CDR1 ENHRY and CDR2 SYGVKD. Germline trimming cut 6 bases from V and 5 bases from J; bases unmatched to any gene: 6. CDR3 length equals 15 residues. A word on this clone: Its specificity is not known.

Profiling relied on immunoSEQ multiplex PCR, and the TCRdb table lists in-frame clones only, not all of them. Of tens of thousands of clones in the sample, 75% were seen once. Treatment of patients with chemo-refractory metastatic non-small-cell lung cancer consisted of focal radiation plus CTLA-4 blockade with ipilimumab. The chain links TRBV10-3 to TRBJ1-6, with 8 bases aligning to TRBD1. The source is a human donor with non-small cell lung cancer who had stable disease on radiotherapy plus ipilimumab. Here the sequenced sample was peripheral blood, taken from a patient treated with radiotherapy plus ipilimumab. The CDR3 DNA follows: TGTGCCATCAGGGACGGGGGACAGGATAATTCACCCCTCCACTTT. Encoded protein: CAIRDGGQDNSPLHF.